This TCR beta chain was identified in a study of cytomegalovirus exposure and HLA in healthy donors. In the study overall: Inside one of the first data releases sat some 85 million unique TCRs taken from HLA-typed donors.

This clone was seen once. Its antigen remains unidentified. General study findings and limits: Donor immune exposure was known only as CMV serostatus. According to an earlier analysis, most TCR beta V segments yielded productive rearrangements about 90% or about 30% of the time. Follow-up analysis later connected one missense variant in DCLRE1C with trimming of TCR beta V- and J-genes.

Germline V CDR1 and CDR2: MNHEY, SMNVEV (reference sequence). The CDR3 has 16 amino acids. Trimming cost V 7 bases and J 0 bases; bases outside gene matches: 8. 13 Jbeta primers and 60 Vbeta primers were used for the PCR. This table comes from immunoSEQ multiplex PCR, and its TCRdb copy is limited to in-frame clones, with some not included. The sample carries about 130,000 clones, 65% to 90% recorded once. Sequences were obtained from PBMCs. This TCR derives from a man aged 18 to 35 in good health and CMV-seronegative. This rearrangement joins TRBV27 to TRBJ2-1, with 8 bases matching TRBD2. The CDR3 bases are TGTGCCAGCACCTTTAGCGGGGCCGCCTCCTACAATGAGCAGTTCTTC. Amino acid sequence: CASTFSGAASYNEQFF.